The T cell receptor beta chain described here comes from a study of Graves' ophthalmopathy and Graves' hyperthyroidism. Study as a whole: No ophthalmopathy within 18 months of follow-up signified stable hyperthyroidism.

RNA transcripts yielded amplified TCR beta CDR3 regions. RT-PCR was first run with HTBI primers, then multiplex PCR in a second round. TCRdb reanalysed the multiplex PCR reads using MiXCR and keeps one entry per CDR3 protein. The table lists over a million distinct CDR3 sequences, about two fifths of them singletons. The sample holds many counts of this clonotype. In this cohort, patients with other autoimmune diseases, uncontrolled infections, pregnancy or lactation were excluded. Orbital computed tomography, together with clinical symptoms, serum thyroxine, TRAb and thyroid ultrasound, was used for diagnosis. CDR3 length equals 13 residues. The germline V gene has CDR1 DFQATT and CDR2 SNEGSKA (reference sequence). Deletions cut 5 bases from V and 0 bases from J, with 11 bases between.

This clonotype originated in an adult man with Graves' hyperthyroidism. The rearrangement uses TRBV20-1 and TRBJ2-7; D might be TRBD1 or TRBD2, each matching 5 bases. The specimen was peripheral blood or thyroid tissue (not recorded which). The CDR3 sequence: CSAPRDGSYEQYF. In nucleotides, the CDR3 is TGCAGTGCTCCCCGGGACGGCTCCTACGAGCAGTACTTC.